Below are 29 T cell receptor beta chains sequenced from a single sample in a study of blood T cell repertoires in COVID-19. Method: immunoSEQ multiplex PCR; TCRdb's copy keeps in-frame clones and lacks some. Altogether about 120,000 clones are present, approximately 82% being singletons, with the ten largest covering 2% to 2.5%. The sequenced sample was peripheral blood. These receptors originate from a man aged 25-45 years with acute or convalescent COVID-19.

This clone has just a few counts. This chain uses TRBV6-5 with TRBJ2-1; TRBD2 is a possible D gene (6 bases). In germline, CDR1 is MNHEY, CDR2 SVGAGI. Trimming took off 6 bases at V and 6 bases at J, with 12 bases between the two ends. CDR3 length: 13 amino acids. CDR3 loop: CASRAGLFNEQFF. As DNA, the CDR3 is TGTGCCAGCAGGGCGGGACTTTTCAATGAGCAGTTCTTC.

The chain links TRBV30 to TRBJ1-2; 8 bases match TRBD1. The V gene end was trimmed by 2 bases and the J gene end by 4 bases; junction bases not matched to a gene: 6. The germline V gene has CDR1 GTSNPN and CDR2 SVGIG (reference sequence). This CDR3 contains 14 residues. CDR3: CAWSITGTGYGYTF. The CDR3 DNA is TGTGCCTGGAGTATCACCGGGACAGGCTATGGCTACACCTTC.

The CDR3, as DNA: TGCGCCAGCAGCTTGGGTAGCGGGGGCTACACAGATACGCAGTATTTT. This encodes CASSLGSGGYTDTQYF. J is TRBJ2-3 and V is TRBV5-1; 9 bases fit TRBD2. Germline CDR1 is SGHRS and CDR2 is YFSETQ. The CDR3 is 16 amino acids. With V trimmed by 0 bases and J by 2 bases, 4 bases remained unmatched.

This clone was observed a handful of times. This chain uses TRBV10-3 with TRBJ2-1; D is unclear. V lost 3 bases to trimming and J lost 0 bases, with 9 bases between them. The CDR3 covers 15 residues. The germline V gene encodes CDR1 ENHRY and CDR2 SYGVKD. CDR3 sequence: CAISEKEDSYNEQFF. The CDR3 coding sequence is TGTGCCATCAGTGAAAAAGAGGACTCCTACAATGAGCAGTTCTTC.

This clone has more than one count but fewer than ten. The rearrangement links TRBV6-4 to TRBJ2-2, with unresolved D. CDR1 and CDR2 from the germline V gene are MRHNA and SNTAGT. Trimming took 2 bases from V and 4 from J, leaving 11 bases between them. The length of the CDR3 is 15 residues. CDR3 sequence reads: CASSDEYGPTGELFF. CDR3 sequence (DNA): TGTGCCAGCAGTGACGAATATGGGCCCACCGGGGAGCTGTTTTTT.

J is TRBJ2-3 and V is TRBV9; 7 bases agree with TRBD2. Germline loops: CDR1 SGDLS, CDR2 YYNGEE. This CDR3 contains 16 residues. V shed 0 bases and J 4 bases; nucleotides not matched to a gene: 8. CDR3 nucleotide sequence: TGTGCCAGCAGCGTAGATTCGGCTAGCGGTGCAGATACGCAGTATTTT. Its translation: CASSVDSASGADTQYF.

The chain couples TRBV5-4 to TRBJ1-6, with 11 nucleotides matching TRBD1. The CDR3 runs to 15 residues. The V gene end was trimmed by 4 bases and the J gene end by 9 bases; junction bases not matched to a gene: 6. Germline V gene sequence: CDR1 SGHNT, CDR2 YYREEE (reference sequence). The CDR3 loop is CASSLGTGGSSPLHF. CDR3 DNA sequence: TGTGCCAGCAGCCTAGGGACAGGGGGTTCTTCACCCCTCCACTTT.

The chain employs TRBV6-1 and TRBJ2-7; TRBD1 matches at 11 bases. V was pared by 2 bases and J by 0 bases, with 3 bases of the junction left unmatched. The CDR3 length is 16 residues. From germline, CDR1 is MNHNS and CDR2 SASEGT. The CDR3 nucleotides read TGTGCCAGCAGTGAAATGGGGACAGGGGGCTCCTACGAGCAGTACTTC. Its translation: CASSEMGTGGSYEQYF.

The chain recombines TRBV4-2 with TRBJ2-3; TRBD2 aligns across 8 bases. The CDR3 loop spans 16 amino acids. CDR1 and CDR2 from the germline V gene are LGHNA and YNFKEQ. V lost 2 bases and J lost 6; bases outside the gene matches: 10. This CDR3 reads CASSQITGGTSDTQYF. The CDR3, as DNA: TGTGCCAGCAGCCAAATTACGGGGGGGACTTCGGATACGCAGTATTTT.

DNA for the CDR3: TGTGCCAGCAGCTCCGGGGAGCAAGAGACCCAGTACTTC. Translating gives CASSSGEQETQYF. V and J are TRBV7-3 and TRBJ2-5; D might be TRBD2 (5 bases). V shed 4 bases and J shed 2 bases, with 8 bases lying between them. Germline V gene data show CDR1 as SGHTA and CDR2 as FQGTGA. This CDR3 contains 13 residues.

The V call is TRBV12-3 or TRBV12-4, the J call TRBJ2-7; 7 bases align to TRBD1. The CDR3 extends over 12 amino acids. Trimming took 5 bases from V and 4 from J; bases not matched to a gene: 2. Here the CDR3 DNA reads TGTGCCAGCAGTCCGACAGGGTACGAGCAGTACTTC. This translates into CASSPTGYEQYF.

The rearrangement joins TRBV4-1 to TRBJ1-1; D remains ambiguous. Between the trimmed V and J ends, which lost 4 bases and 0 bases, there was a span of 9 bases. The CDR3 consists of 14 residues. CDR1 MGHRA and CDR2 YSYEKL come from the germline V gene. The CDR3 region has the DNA TGCGCCAGCAGCCTTCTCCACATGAACACTGAAGCTTTCTTT. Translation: CASSLLHMNTEAFF.

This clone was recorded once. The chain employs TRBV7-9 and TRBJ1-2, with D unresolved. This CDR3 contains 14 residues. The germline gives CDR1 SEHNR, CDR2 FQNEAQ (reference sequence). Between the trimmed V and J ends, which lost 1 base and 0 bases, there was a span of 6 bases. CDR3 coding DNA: TGTGCCAGCAGCTTAGTCGTTGCTAACTATGGCTACACCTTC. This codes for CASSLVVANYGYTF.

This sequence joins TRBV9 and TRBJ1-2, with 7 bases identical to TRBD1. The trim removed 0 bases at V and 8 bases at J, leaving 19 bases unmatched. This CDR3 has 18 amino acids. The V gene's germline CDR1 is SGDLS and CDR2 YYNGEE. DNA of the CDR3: TGTGCCAGCAGCGTAGGAACAGGGGCGGATTTACTCGCTAACGGCTACACCTTC. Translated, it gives CASSVGTGADLLANGYTF.

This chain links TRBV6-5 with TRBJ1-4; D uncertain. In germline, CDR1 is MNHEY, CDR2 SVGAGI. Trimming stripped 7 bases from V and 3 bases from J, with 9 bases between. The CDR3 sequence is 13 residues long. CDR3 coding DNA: TGTGCCAGCACGGGGTCGGCTAATGAAAAACTGTTTTTT. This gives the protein CASTGSANEKLFF.

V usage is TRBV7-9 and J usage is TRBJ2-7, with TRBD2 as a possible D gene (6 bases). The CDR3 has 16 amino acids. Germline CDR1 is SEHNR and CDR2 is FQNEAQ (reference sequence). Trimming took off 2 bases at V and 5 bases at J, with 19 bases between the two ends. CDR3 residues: CASSLRAGSGKNEQYV. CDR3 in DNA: TGTGCCAGCAGCTTACGGGCGGGAAGTGGCAAAAACGAGCAGTACGTC.

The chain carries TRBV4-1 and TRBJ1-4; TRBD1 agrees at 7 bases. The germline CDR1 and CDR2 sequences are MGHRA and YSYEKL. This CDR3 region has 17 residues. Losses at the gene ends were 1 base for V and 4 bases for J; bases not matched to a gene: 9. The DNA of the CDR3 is TGCGCCAGCAGCCAAGCTCTAGACAGGGCCGTTAATGAAAAACTGTTTTTT. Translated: CASSQALDRAVNEKLFF.

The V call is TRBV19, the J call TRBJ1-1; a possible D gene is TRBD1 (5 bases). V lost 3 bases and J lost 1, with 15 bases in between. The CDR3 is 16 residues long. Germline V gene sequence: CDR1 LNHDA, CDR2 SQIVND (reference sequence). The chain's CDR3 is CASSIHRGGTNTEAFF. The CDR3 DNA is TGTGCCAGTAGTATCCATAGGGGAGGCACGAACACTGAAGCTTTCTTT.

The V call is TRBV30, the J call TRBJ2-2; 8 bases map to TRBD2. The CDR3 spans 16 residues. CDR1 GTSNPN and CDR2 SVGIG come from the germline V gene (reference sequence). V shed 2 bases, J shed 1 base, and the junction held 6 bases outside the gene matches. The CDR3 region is CAWSRGTRLNTGELFF. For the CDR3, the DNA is TGTGCCTGGAGTAGGGGGACTAGGTTGAACACCGGGGAGCTGTTTTTT.

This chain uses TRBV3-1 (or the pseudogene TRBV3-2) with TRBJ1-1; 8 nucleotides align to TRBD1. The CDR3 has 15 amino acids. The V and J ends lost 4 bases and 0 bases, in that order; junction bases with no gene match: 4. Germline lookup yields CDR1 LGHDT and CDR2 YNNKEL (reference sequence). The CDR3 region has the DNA TGTGCCAGCAGCCCCCGACAGGGGATGAACACTGAAGCTTTCTTT. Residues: CASSPRQGMNTEAFF.

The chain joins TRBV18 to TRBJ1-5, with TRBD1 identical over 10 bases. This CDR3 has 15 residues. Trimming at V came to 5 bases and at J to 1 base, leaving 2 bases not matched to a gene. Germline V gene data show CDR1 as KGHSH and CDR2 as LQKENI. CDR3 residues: CASSSDRGSNQPQHF. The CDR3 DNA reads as TGTGCCAGCTCATCGGACAGGGGGAGCAATCAGCCCCAGCATTTT.

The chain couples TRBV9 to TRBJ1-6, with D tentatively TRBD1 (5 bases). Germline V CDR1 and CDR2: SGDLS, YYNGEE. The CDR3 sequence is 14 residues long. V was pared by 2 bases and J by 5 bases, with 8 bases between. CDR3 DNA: TGTGCCAGCAGCGTGGGGGGTCATAATTCACCCCTCCACTTT. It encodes CASSVGGHNSPLHF.

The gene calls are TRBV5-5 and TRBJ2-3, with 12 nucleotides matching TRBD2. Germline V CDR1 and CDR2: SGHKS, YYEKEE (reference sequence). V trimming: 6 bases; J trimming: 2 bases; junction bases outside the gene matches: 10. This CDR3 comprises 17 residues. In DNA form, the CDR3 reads TGTGCCAGCAACAAACCGACTAGCGGGGGAACCACAGATACGCAGTATTTT. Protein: CASNKPTSGGTTDTQYF. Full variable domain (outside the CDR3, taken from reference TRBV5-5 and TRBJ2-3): DAGVTQSPTHLIKTRGQQVTLRCSPISGHKSVSWYQQVLGQGPQFIFQYYEKEERGRGNFPDRFSARQFPNYSSELNVNALLLGDSALYLCASNKPTSGGTTDTQYFGPGTRLTVL.

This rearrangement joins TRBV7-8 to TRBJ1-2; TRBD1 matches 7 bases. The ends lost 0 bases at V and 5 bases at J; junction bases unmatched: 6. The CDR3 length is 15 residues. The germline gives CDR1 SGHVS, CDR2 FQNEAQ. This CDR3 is CASSLAVAGGYGYTF. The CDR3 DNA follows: TGTGCCAGCAGCTTAGCGGTAGCAGGGGGGTATGGCTACACCTTC.

Written as DNA, the CDR3 is TGTGCCAGCAGCTCGCGGGGGGCCAAATACGAGCAGTACTTC. Protein product: CASSSRGAKYEQYF. V gene TRBV5-6 combines with J gene TRBJ2-7, with 8 bases matching TRBD2. The J segment lost 4 bases and the V segment lost 3 bases, leaving 6 bases of the junction unmatched. Germline V gives CDR1 SGHDT, CDR2 YYEEEE. This CDR3 spans 14 amino acids.

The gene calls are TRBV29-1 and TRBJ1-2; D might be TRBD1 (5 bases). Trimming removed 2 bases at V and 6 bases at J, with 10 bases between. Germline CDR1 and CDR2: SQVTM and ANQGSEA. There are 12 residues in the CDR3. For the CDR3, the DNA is TGCAGCGTTGAAAAATGGGGCGATGGCTACACCTTC. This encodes CSVEKWGDGYTF.

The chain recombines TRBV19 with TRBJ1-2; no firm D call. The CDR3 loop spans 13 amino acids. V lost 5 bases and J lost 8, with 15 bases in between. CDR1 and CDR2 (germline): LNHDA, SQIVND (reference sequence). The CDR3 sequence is CASSRGALFGYTF. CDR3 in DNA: TGTGCCAGTAGTCGAGGCGCCCTATTCGGCTACACCTTC. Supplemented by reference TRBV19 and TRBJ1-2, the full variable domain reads DGGITQSPKYLFRKEGQNVTLSCEQNLNHDAMYWYRQDPGQGLRLIYYSQIVNDFQKGDIAEGYSVSREKKESFPLTVTSAQKNPTAFYLCASSRGALFGYTFGSGTRLTVV.

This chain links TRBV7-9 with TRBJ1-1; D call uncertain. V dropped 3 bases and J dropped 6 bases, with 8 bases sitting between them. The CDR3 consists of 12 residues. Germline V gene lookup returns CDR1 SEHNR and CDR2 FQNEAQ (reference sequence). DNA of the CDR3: TGTGCCAGCAGCTTCTTGGGCCCTGAAGCTTTCTTT. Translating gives CASSFLGPEAFF.

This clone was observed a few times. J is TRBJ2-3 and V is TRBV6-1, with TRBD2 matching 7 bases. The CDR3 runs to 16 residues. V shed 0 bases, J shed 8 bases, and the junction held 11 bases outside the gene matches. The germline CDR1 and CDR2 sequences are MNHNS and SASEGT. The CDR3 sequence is CASSEASGEGPSTQYF. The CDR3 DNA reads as TGTGCCAGCAGTGAAGCATCGGGGGAGGGACCTTCTACGCAGTATTTT.